This T cell receptor (beta chain) was profiled in a study of technical replicates of blood from four donors. V was shortened by 3 bases and J by 5 bases, with 8 bases between the two germline ends. Germline-derived CDR1 and CDR2 are SGHNT and YYREEE (reference sequence). The CDR3 totals 13 residues. Profiling relied on immunoSEQ multiplex PCR, and the TCRdb table lists in-frame clones only, not all of them. The sample records tens of thousands of clones, approximately 87% being singletons. Sequenced material: PBMCs. The V call is TRBV5-4, the J call TRBJ2-2; D gene uncertain. This clonotype was sampled from a human donor in good health. Some clones in this sample may be carry-over from other donors' samples. This CDR3 reads CASSSTSTGELFF. CDR3 sequence (DNA): TGTGCCAGCAGCTCTACGTCAACCGGGGAGCTGTTTTTT.